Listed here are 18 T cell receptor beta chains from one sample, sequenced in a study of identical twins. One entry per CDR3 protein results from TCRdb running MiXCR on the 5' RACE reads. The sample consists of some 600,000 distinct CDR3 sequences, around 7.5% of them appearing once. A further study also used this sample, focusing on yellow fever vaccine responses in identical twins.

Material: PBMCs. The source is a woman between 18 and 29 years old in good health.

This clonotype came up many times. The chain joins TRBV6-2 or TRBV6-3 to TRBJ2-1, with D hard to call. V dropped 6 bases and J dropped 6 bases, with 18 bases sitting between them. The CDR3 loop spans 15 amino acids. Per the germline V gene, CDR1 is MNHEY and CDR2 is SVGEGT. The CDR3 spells CASSPTPVASNEQFF. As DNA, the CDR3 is TGTGCCAGCAGCCCCACCCCCGTAGCAAGCAATGAGCAGTTCTTC.

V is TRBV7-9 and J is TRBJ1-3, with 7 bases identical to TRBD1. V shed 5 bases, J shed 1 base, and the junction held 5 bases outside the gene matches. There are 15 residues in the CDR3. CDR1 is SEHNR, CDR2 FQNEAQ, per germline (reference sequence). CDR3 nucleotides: TGTGCCAGCAGCACAGGACAGGAATCTGGAAACACCATATATTTT. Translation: CASSTGQESGNTIYF.

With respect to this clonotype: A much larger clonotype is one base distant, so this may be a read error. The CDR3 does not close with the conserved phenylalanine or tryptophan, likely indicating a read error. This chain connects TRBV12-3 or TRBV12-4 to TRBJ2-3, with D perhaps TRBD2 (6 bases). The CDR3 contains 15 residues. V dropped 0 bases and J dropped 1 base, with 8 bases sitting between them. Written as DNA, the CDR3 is TGTGCCAGCAGTTTAGCGGCTAGCGGCACAGATACGCAGTATATT. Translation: CASSLAASGTDTQYI.

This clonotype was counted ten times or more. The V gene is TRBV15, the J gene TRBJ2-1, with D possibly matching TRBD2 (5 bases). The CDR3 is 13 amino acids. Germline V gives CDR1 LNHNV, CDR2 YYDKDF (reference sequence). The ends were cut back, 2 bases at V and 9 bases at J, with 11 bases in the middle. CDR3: CATSRRFGGEQFF. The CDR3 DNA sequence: TGTGCCACCAGCAGACGGTTCGGAGGTGAGCAGTTCTTC.

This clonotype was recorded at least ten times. The CDR3 sequence is CASSLSRPTGELFF. The CDR3 region has the DNA TGTGCCAGCAGTTTAAGTCGTCCCACCGGGGAGCTGTTTTTT. This chain connects TRBV28 to TRBJ2-2, with D hard to call. The CDR3 totals 14 residues. Trimming took 2 bases from V and 4 from J, leaving 8 bases between them. Per the germline V gene, CDR1 is MDHEN and CDR2 is SYDVKM.

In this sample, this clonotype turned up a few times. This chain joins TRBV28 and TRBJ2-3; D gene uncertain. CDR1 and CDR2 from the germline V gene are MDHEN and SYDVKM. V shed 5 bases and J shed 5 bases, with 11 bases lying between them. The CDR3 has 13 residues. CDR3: CASSGSVGDTQYF. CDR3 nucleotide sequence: TGTGCCAGCAGTGGATCAGTAGGAGATACGCAGTATTTT.

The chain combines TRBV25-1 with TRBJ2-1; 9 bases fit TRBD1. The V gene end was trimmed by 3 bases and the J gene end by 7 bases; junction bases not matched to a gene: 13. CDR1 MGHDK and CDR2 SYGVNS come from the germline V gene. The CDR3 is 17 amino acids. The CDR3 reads CASSDIGGQGMNNEQFF. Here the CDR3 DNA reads TGTGCCAGCAGTGATATAGGGGGACAGGGTATGAATAATGAGCAGTTCTTC.

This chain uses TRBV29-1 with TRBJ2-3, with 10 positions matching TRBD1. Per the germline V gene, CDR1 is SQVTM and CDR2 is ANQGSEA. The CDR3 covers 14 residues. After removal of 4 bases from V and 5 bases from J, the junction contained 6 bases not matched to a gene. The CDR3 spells CSVAGQGVGDTQYF. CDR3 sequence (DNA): TGCAGCGTTGCCGGACAGGGGGTAGGAGATACGCAGTATTTT.

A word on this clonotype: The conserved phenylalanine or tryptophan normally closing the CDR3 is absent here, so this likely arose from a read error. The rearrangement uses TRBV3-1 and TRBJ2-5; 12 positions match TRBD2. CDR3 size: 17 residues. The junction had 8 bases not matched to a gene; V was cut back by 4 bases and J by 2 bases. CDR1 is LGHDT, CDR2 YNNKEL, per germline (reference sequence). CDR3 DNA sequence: TGTGCCAGCAGCCTCGGGACTAGCGGGTTTAGGCAAGAGACCCAGTACTCC. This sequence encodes CASSLGTSGFRQETQYS.

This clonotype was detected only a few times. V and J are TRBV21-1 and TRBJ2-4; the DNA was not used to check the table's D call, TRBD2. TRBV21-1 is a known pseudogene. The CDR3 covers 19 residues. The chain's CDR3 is CASSKADDLEREAKNIQYF. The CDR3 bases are TGTGCCAGCAGCAAAGCCGATGATCTAGAGCGGGAAGCCAAAAACATTCAGTACTTC.

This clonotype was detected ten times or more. CDR3 sequence reads: CASRRTSDSTDTQYF. The CDR3 bases are TGTGCCAGCAGAAGGACTAGCGATAGCACAGATACGCAGTATTTT. J is TRBJ2-3 and V is TRBV6-1; 9 nucleotides agree with TRBD2. J gave up 0 bases and V 6 bases, and 4 bases lay outside the gene matches. From germline, CDR1 is MNHNS and CDR2 SASEGT. There are 15 residues in the CDR3.

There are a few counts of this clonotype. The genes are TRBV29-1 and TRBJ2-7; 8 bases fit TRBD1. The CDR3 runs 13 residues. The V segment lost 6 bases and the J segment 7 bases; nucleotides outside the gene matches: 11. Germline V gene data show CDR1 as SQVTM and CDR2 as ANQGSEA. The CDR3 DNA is TGCAGCGTCCTGGACAGGGAGATGAGGGAGCAGTACGTC. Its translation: CSVLDREMREQYV.

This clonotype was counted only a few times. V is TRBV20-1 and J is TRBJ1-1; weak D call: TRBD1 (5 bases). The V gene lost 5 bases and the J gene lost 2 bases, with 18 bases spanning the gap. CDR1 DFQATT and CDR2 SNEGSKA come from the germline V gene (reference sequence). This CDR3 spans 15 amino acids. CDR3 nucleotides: TGCAGTGCTCGGGGGGGAGGCGGGGTTAACACTGAAGCTTTCTTT. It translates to CSARGGGGVNTEAFF.

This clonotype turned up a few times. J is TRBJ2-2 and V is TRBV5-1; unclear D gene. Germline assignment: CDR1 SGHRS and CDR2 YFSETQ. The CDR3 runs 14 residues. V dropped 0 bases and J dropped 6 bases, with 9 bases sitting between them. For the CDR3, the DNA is TGCGCCAGCAGCTTGGATTTGTCGGCCGGGGAGCTGTTTTTT. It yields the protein CASSLDLSAGELFF.

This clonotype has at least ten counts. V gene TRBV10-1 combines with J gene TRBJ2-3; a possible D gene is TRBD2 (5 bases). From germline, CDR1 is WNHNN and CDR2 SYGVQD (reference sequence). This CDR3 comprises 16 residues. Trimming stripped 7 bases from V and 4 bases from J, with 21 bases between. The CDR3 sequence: CASTGGAAGESDTQYF. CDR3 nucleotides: TGCGCCAGCACCGGTGGAGCGGCCGGCGAGTCAGATACGCAGTATTTT.

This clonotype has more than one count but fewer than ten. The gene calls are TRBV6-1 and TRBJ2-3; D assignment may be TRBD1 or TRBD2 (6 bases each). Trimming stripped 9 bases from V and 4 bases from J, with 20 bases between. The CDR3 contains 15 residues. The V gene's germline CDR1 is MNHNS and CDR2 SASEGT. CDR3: CASQDQHRGPDTQYF. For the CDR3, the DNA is TGTGCCAGTCAGGACCAACACCGGGGGCCAGATACGCAGTATTTT.

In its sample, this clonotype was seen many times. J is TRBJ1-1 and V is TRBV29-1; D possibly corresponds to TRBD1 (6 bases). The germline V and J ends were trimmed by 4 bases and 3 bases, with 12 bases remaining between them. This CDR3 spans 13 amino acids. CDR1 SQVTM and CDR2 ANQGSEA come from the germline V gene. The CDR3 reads CSVVGTSDTEAFF. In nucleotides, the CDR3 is TGCAGCGTTGTGGGGACATCGGACACTGAAGCTTTCTTT.

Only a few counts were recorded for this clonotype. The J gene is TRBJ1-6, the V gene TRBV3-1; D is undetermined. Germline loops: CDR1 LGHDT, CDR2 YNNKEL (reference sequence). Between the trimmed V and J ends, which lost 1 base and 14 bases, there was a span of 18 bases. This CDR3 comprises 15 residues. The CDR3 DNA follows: TGTGCCAGCAGCCAAGGCCATGTCGGAGCTTTAGCCCTCCACTTT. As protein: CASSQGHVGALALHF. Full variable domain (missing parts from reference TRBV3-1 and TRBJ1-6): DTAVSQTPKYLVTQMGNDKSIKCEQNLGHDTMYWYKQDSKKFLKIMFSYNNKELIINETVPNRFSPKSPDKAHLNLHINSLELGDSAVYFCASSQGHVGALALHFGNGTRLTVT.